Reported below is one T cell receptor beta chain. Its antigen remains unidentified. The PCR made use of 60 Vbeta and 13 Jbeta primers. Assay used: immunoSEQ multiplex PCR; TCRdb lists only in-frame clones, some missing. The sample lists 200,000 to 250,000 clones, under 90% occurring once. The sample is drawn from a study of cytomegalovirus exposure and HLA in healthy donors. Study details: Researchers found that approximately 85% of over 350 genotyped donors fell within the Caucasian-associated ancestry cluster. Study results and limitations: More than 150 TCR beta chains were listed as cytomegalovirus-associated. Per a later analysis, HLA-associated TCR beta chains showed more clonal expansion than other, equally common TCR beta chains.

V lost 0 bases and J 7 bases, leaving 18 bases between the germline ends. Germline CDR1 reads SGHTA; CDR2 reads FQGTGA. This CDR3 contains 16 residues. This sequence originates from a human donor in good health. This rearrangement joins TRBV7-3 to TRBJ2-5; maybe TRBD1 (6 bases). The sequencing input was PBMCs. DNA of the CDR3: TGTGCCAGCAGCTTAACGCAAGCCAGGGGTGGAGGGACCCAGTACTTC. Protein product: CASSLTQARGGGTQYF.